The clone carrying this T cell receptor (beta chain) was seen a few times. TCRdb keeps only in-frame clones here, not all; method: immunoSEQ multiplex PCR. This sample has some 21,000 clones, with 70% to 90% found just once. CDR3 size: 12 residues. Trimming shortened V by 8 bases and J by 5 bases, and 12 bases separated the two germline ends. These data come from a study of T cell changes during pregnancy in multiple sclerosis. The material was CD8+ T cells from peripheral blood mononuclear cells, obtained in the second trimester of pregnancy. V gene TRBV23-1 combines with J gene TRBJ1-2; D remains ambiguous. TRBV23-1 belongs to the ORF category, with a function that is uncertain. The TCR comes from a female donor in good health, enrolled as a control in a pregnancy study. The CDR3 sequence is CASSEAPYGYTF. The CDR3 DNA follows: TGCGCCAGCTCCGAGGCGCCTTATGGCTACACCTTC.